The sequence of this T cell receptor (beta chain) was determined in a study of OX40 agonist ivuxolimab in advanced cancers. Study-level background: Aged about 20 to 80 with a mean of about 60 years, they were approximately 80% male. Earlier treatment with anti-PD-1, anti-PD-L1 or anti-CTLA-4 was permitted, and over 35% had received some.

The study, taken as a whole, reports: Clonal expansion among partial responders at 0.1-3.0 mg/kg ranked near the lowest.

Concerning this clone: Its antigen remains unidentified.

TCRdb keeps only in-frame clones here, not all; method: immunoSEQ multiplex PCR. The sample consists of about 45,000 clones, roughly 84% of them appearing once. CDR3 length: 15 amino acids. From germline, CDR1 is SEHNR and CDR2 FQNEAQ (reference sequence). V was pared by 4 bases and J by 4 bases, with 10 bases of the junction left unmatched. This chain joins TRBV7-9 and TRBJ2-7, with 7 bases fitting TRBD1. The material was CD4+ or CD8+ T cells sorted from blood, obtained in a trial of the OX40 agonist ivuxolimab. The TCR sequence derives from an adult with an advanced solid tumor such as melanoma, head and neck, liver or kidney cancer. The CDR3 reads CASSSPRDSTYEQYF. In nucleotides, the CDR3 is TGTGCCAGCAGCTCCCCCCGGGACAGCACTTACGAGCAGTACTTC.